Sequencing of this T cell receptor beta chain was carried out in a study of long-term antiretroviral therapy in people with HIV. Study background: The earliest samples predate the 2015 immediate-ART recommendation by about a decade.

Findings of the study overall: Controls showed broader CDR3 length ranges than did the HIV repertoires. ART adherence, viral resistance and therapy changes were undocumented.

They ran version v3.0 of the immunoSEQ assay at survey level. Target depth was roughly 40,000-50,000 T-cell genomes per sample. Profiled with immunoSEQ multiplex PCR; TCRdb holds only in-frame clones, not every one. Of about 9,200 clones in the sample, 75% were seen once. Comment on this clone: Its antigen remains unidentified.

From germline, CDR1 is SNHLY and CDR2 FYNNEI. J gave up 3 bases and V 6 bases, and 4 bases lay outside the gene matches. This CDR3 is 14 amino acids long. Sequenced here: unsorted PBMCs, sampled 1.8 years before starting antiretroviral therapy. The TCR originated in a man in his forties with HIV. V gene TRBV2 combines with J gene TRBJ2-3; 9 positions match TRBD2. The CDR3 spells CASSLAGRTDTQYF. The CDR3 DNA sequence: TGTGCCAGCAGCCTAGCGGGGAGGACAGATACGCAGTATTTT. The complete variable domain, with remaining parts taken from reference TRBV2 and TRBJ2-3, reads EPEVTQTPSHQVTQMGQEVILRCVPISNHLYFYWYRQILGQKVEFLVSFYNNEISEKSEIFDDQFSVERPDGSNFTLKIRSTKLEDSAMYFCASSLAGRTDTQYFGPGTRLTVL.